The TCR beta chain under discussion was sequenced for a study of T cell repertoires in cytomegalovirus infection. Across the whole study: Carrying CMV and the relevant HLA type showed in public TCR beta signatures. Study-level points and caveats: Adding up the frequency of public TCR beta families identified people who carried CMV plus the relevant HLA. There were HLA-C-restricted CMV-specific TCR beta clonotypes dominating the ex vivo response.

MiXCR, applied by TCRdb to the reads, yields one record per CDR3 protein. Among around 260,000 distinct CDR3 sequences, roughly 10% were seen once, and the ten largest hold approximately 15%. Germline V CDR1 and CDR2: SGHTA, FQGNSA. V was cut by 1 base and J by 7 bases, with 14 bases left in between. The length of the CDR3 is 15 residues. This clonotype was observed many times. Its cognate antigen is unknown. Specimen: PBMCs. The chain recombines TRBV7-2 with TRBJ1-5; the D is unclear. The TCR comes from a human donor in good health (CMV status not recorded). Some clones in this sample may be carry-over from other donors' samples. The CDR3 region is CASSLGGLSGQPQHF. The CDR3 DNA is TGTGCCAGCAGCTTAGGAGGGCTAAGCGGCCAGCCCCAGCATTTT.